This T cell receptor (beta chain) was sequenced during a study of brain metastases from non-small cell lung cancer (dated by TCRdb to between 2019 and 2020). At the level of the whole study: The study profiled the immune microenvironment of paired resected primary tumors and brain metastases from non-small-cell lung cancer patients.

Library preparation employed the immunoSEQ multiplex PCR assay. T-cell receptor beta chain repertoire sequencing was performed alongside a 770-gene immune expression panel. The source is immuneACCESS, and TCRdb retained only in-frame sequences with V and J called. Part of the clones is not carried over; for the studies checked, unresolved V genes explain less than half of this, and the remainder is unexplained. This sample holds about 3,900 clones; roughly nine tenths were observed only once. The top ten clonotypes cover more than 2.5% of the sample. What the authors observed across the whole study: T-cell infiltration was lower in brain metastases than in primary tumors (P < 0.001). T-cell clones were apparently expanded in under 80% of brain metastases relative to the matched primary tumors. Paired brain metastases and primary tumors largely shared TCR repertoires, although T-cell densities in the metastases were sparse.

Counted from cysteine to phenylalanine, this CDR3 has 17 amino acids. The sequence is cut down to CDR3 DNA, 51 bases in frame from base 1. CDR1 and CDR2, looked up from the germline V gene (reference sequence), are LGHDT and YNNKEL. The junction shows trimming of 3 bases on V and 2 bases on J, and the gene matches do not reach 8 bases of it. The cohort was made up of 40 or so patients with surgically resected non-small-cell lung cancer, each of whom had both a primary tumor specimen and a brain metastasis specimen. Archival formalin-fixed, paraffin-embedded tissues were used as the tumor specimens. In regard to this clone: Its antigen is unknown. Within one base of it there is no much larger clone, and no base qualities were kept.

This TCR was sampled from a donor aged 40 or over with non-small cell lung cancer. The sequencing sample was made of primary lung tumor tissue. This specimen's cell subset or site label, interpreted: primary lung tumor paired with brain metastasis. The V and J genes are TRBV3-1 (or the pseudogene TRBV3-2) and TRBJ2-1; 9 nucleotides in the junction match TRBD1. The CDR3 amino acid sequence is: CASSQLSGQGTYNEQFF. The DNA sequence follows: TGTGCCAGCAGCCAGCTTTCGGGACAGGGTACCTACAATGAGCAGTTCTTC.